Below are 20 T cell receptor beta chains sequenced from a single sample in a study of cytomegalovirus exposure and HLA in healthy donors. It was with 60 Vbeta and 13 Jbeta primers that the PCR ran. Data came from immunoSEQ multiplex PCR; TCRdb stores just in-frame clones and leaves some out. This sample has nearly 300,000 clones, with about nine tenths found just once. Sample: PBMCs. These receptors were obtained from a man aged 35 to 55 in good health and CMV-seropositive.

V gene TRBV15 combines with J gene TRBJ2-1; TRBD2 matches 9 bases. Trimming cost V 4 bases and J 4 bases; bases outside gene matches: 5. The length of the CDR3 is 15 residues. CDR1 and CDR2 from the germline V gene are LNHNV and YYDKDF (reference sequence). This CDR3 reads CATSIGTSPYNEQFF. In DNA form, the CDR3 reads TGTGCCACCAGCATTGGGACTAGCCCATACAATGAGCAGTTCTTC.

This chain joins TRBV7-8 and TRBJ2-1; a possible D gene is TRBD2 (5 bases). This CDR3 is built from 16 residues. V lost 1 base and J 9 bases, leaving 19 bases between the germline ends. CDR1 and CDR2 (germline): SGHVS, FQNEAQ. CDR3 DNA: TGTGCCAGCAGCTTAGATGTGGGGAGAAGTGGAGGTGAGCAGTTCTTC. It codes for CASSLDVGRSGGEQFF.

The chain has TRBV7-9 and TRBJ2-5; 9 positions match TRBD1. Germline V lookup: CDR1 SEHNR, CDR2 FQNEAQ (reference sequence). Trimming removed 1 base from V and 2 bases from J; junction bases left unmatched: 5. The CDR3 contains 16 residues. The DNA for the CDR3 is TGTGCCAGCAGCTTAGGGGACAGGGTCGATCAAGAGACCCAGTACTTC. As protein: CASSLGDRVDQETQYF.

J is TRBJ1-5 and V is TRBV7-2; 8 bases align to TRBD1. Trimming removed 2 bases from V and 9 bases from J; junction bases left unmatched: 12. CDR3 length: 16 amino acids. CDR1 is SGHTA, CDR2 FQGNSA, per germline. Written as DNA, the CDR3 is TGTGCCAGCAGCTTAACCCACAGGGGGGTGGGCGGGCCCCAGCATTTT. It is translated as CASSLTHRGVGGPQHF.

This clone was counted a few times. This chain uses TRBV13 with TRBJ2-1; D remains ambiguous. Trimming left V 5 bases short and J 0 bases short, with 8 bases between. In germline, CDR1 is PRHDT, CDR2 FYEKMQ (reference sequence). The CDR3 is 14 amino acids. For the CDR3, the DNA is TGTGCCAGCAGCGGTCAGGTCTCCTACAATGAGCAGTTCTTC. It translates to CASSGQVSYNEQFF.

The chain has TRBV6-4 and TRBJ2-7, with 11 bases aligning to TRBD2. CDR1 and CDR2 from the germline V gene are MRHNA and SNTAGT. The CDR3 runs to 14 residues. After removal of 6 bases from V and 4 bases from J, the junction contained 5 bases not matched to a gene. Here the CDR3 DNA reads TGTGCCAGCAGCCAGACTAGCGGGATGTACGAGCAGTACTTC. This sequence encodes CASSQTSGMYEQYF.

This clone was counted a single time. V is TRBV6-1 and J is TRBJ1-5; D is uncertain. CDR3 size: 16 residues. Germline assignment: CDR1 MNHNS and CDR2 SASEGT. Trimming left V 0 bases short and J 0 bases short, with 9 bases between. CDR3 bases: TGTGCCAGCAGTGAAGCGGGCCCCGGTAGCAATCAGCCCCAGCATTTT. It specifies CASSEAGPGSNQPQHF.

The chain links TRBV5-4 to TRBJ1-1, with TRBD1 matching over 8 bases. The CDR3 is 17 residues long. Germline V CDR1 and CDR2: SGHNT, YYREEE (reference sequence). The ends lost 4 bases at V and 0 bases at J; junction bases unmatched: 11. DNA for the CDR3: TGTGCCAGCAGCCCAGGACAGGGCGCAATAATGAACACTGAAGCTTTCTTT. Translated: CASSPGQGAIMNTEAFF. Complete variable domain (other parts from reference TRBV5-4 and TRBJ1-1): ETGVTQSPTHLIKTRGQQVTLRCSSQSGHNTVSWYQQALGQGPQFIFQYYREEENGRGNFPPRFSGLQFPNYSSELNVNALELDDSALYLCASSPGQGAIMNTEAFFGQGTRLTVV.

The CDR3 nucleotides are TGTGCCAGCAGATACCGGGACAGACACAATCAGCCCCAGCATTTT. Protein product: CASRYRDRHNQPQHF. This chain joins TRBV28 and TRBJ1-5, with 7 nucleotides matching TRBD1. The J segment lost 3 bases and the V segment lost 6 bases, leaving 8 bases of the junction unmatched. The CDR3 runs to 15 residues. Germline V gene lookup returns CDR1 MDHEN and CDR2 SYDVKM.

This chain connects TRBV19 to TRBJ2-7; TRBD2 matches at 7 bases. The CDR3 consists of 19 residues. Germline CDR1 and CDR2: LNHDA and SQIVND (reference sequence). J lost 1 base, V lost 3 bases, and 18 bases had no gene match. The DNA of the CDR3 is TGTGCCAGTAGTATCCCGGACCAGGGTCGGGCTAGCGGATCCTACGAGCAGTACTTC. Residues: CASSIPDQGRASGSYEQYF.

The chain joins TRBV5-6 to TRBJ2-2; D is perhaps TRBD2 (6 bases). This CDR3 spans 16 amino acids. Per germline, CDR1 SGHDT and CDR2 YYEEEE. Trimming took off 1 base at V and 4 bases at J, with 14 bases between the two ends. CDR3 nucleotides: TGTGCCAGCAGCTTGCGGGGGAGCGAGGGCACCGGGGAGCTGTTTTTT. Protein: CASSLRGSEGTGELFF.

The genes are TRBV6-1 and TRBJ2-1; 7 nucleotides match TRBD1. The CDR3 runs 13 residues. Losses at the gene ends were 6 bases for V and 6 bases for J; bases not matched to a gene: 5. From germline, CDR1 is MNHNS and CDR2 SASEGT. The CDR3 nucleotides read TGTGCCAGCAGCTCTGGGACAGTCAATGAGCAGTTCTTC. Translated: CASSSGTVNEQFF.

The rearrangement joins TRBV28 to TRBJ1-2, with 7 bases lining up with TRBD1. Germline V gene data show CDR1 as MDHEN and CDR2 as SYDVKM. This CDR3 spans 13 amino acids. The junction had 11 bases not matched to a gene; V was cut back by 8 bases and J by 8 bases. In DNA form, the CDR3 reads TGTGCCAGCGGAAGTACAGGGGTCGTCGGCTACACCTTC. The encoded protein is CASGSTGVVGYTF.

The chain combines TRBV2 with TRBJ2-2, with 8 bases lining up with TRBD2. The CDR3 sequence is 15 residues long. CDR1 and CDR2 (germline): SNHLY, FYNNEI. The V gene end was trimmed by 3 bases and the J gene end by 5 bases; junction bases not matched to a gene: 5. Here the CDR3 reads CASSDWTSRTGELFF. For the CDR3, the DNA is TGTGCCAGCAGTGATTGGACTAGCAGGACCGGGGAGCTGTTTTTT. Complete variable domain (other parts from reference TRBV2 and TRBJ2-2): EPEVTQTPSHQVTQMGQEVILRCVPISNHLYFYWYRQILGQKVEFLVSFYNNEISEKSEIFDDQFSVERPDGSNFTLKIRSTKLEDSAMYFCASSDWTSRTGELFFGEGSRLTVL.

This sequence joins TRBV7-9 and TRBJ1-1; D not certain. The germline gives CDR1 SEHNR, CDR2 FQNEAQ (reference sequence). Trimming cost V 1 base and J 5 bases, with 5 bases left between them. This CDR3 is built from 12 residues. The CDR3: CASSLEQTEAFF. CDR3 nucleotides: TGTGCCAGCAGCTTAGAACAGACTGAAGCTTTCTTT.

This clone has a handful of counts. J is TRBJ2-5 and V is TRBV4-1, with 9 bases lining up with TRBD2. The germline CDR1 and CDR2 sequences are MGHRA and YSYEKL. With V trimmed by 0 bases and J by 4 bases, 9 bases remained unmatched. The CDR3 extends over 17 amino acids. This CDR3 reads CASSQDGPSGIRETQYF. The CDR3 DNA reads as TGCGCCAGCAGCCAAGATGGGCCTAGCGGGATCAGAGAGACCCAGTACTTC.

With respect to this clone: Other DNA sequences of this sample code for an identical CDR3. The chain uses TRBV10-3 and TRBJ2-7; D perhaps matches TRBD2 (6 bases). The CDR3 is 14 amino acids. Trimming took 6 bases from V and 2 from J, leaving 14 bases between them. Germline V CDR1 and CDR2: ENHRY, SYGVKD. CDR3 nucleotide sequence: TGTGCCATCAGGGCCGGGACTGCAACCTACGAGCAGTACTTC. It translates to CAIRAGTATYEQYF.

The DNA for the CDR3 is TGCAGCGTCGCTCCCCCAGCTAACTATGGCTACACCTTC. It specifies CSVAPPANYGYTF. The genes are TRBV29-1 and TRBJ1-2; D is ambiguous. The ends were cut back, 6 bases at V and 0 bases at J, with 11 bases in the middle. The CDR3 spans 13 residues. CDR1 SQVTM and CDR2 ANQGSEA come from the germline V gene.

CDR3 sequence: CATRRPGKSEQFF. CDR3 coding DNA: TGTGCCACCAGGCGGCCGGGGAAGAGTGAGCAGTTCTTC. The chain joins TRBV6-1 to TRBJ2-1, with D perhaps matching TRBD2 (5 bases). Germline CDR1 is MNHNS and CDR2 is SASEGT. The germline V and J ends were trimmed by 10 bases and 9 bases, with 19 bases remaining between them. This CDR3 spans 13 amino acids.

The chain employs TRBV2 and TRBJ2-5, with 10 bases lining up with TRBD2. Germline values: CDR1 SNHLY, CDR2 FYNNEI. The junction had 17 bases not matched to a gene; V was cut back by 11 bases and J by 2 bases. The CDR3 sequence is 17 residues long. Here the CDR3 DNA reads TGTGCCCGATCCTCCCCAGCGGGAGGGCCATTGCAAGAGACCCAGTACTTC. It encodes CARSSPAGGPLQETQYF.